The entry below gives a single TCR beta chain sequence along with its context. Germline V CDR1 and CDR2: KGHSH, LQKENI. This CDR3 comprises 16 residues. V lost 2 bases and J 3 bases, leaving 13 bases between the germline ends. This entry is derived from a study of blood T cell repertoires in COVID-19. Study details: From the United States, Italy and Spain came samples of acute and convalescent COVID-19.

Here immunoSEQ multiplex PCR was the method, and the copy in TCRdb shows in-frame clones only, minus some. The sample has 36,000 or so clones; about nine tenths are singletons. The sample was peripheral blood. The rearrangement joins TRBV18 to TRBJ2-2; maybe TRBD1 (5 bases). The sequence derives from a human donor in a cohort sampled during active COVID-19. CDR3 coding DNA: TGTGCCAGCTCACCATCTTTCCCAGGGTACACCGGGGAGCTGTTTTTT. Translated: CASSPSFPGYTGELFF.